Shown below are 12 T cell receptor beta chains from a single sample sequenced in a study of T-cell memory formation after mild COVID-19. TCRdb reanalysed the 5' RACE reads using MiXCR and keeps one entry per CDR3 protein. Among approximately 350,000 distinct CDR3 sequences listed, roughly 13% were seen once. Material: PBMCs or a T cell subset sorted from them (not recorded which). The receptors derive from a man aged 18 to 30 who had mild COVID-19 (a few samples of this study predate the infection). Cell type and time point are not known.

This clonotype was counted ten times or more. This CDR3 reads CASSLATVLDMGQGRNIQYF. The CDR3 DNA sequence: TGTGCCAGCAGCTTGGCTACCGTCCTAGATATGGGACAGGGGAGAAACATTCAGTACTTC. This sequence joins TRBV7-2 and TRBJ2-4, with 10 bases identical to TRBD1. This CDR3 is built from 20 residues. CDR1 is SGHTA, CDR2 FQGNSA, per germline. Trimming removed 3 bases from V and 6 bases from J; junction bases left unmatched: 20.

This clonotype has a handful of counts. The chain carries TRBV12-3 or TRBV12-4 and TRBJ2-3; D call uncertain. The CDR3 runs to 13 residues. V gave up 3 bases and J gave up 4 bases, with 8 bases separating them. The CDR3 loop reads CASSFRLPDTQYF. The DNA of the CDR3 is TGTGCCAGCAGTTTCCGCCTCCCAGATACGCAGTATTTT.

This clonotype was counted between two and nine times. The chain carries TRBV3-1 and TRBJ2-3; possibly TRBD2 for D (6 bases). CDR1 and CDR2 from the germline V gene are LGHDT and YNNKEL (reference sequence). Trimming took off 6 bases at V and 5 bases at J, with 9 bases between the two ends. This CDR3 is built from 12 residues. CDR3: CASRAGGDTQYF. CDR3 sequence (DNA): TGTGCCAGCAGGGCCGGGGGAGATACGCAGTATTTT.

V and J are TRBV7-2 and TRBJ1-2, with 8 bases that match TRBD1. CDR1 is SGHTA and CDR2 is FQGNSA in the germline V gene. The CDR3 is 13 residues long. V shed 3 bases and J 8 bases; nucleotides not matched to a gene: 5. CDR3 loop: CASSFTAGGGYTF. The CDR3 nucleotides read TGTGCCAGCAGCTTTACCGCAGGGGGCGGCTACACCTTC.

This chain links TRBV7-3 with TRBJ1-2; TRBD1 is a possible D gene (6 bases). CDR1 is SGHTA, CDR2 FQGTGA, per germline. V was trimmed by 4 bases and J by 6 bases, leaving 12 bases between them. This CDR3 contains 13 residues. The CDR3 sequence is CASSSIGGDGYTF. The CDR3 coding sequence is TGTGCCAGCAGCTCCATCGGGGGCGATGGCTACACCTTC. The whole variable domain, remainder taken from reference TRBV7-3 and TRBJ1-2, is GAGVSQTPSNKVTEKGKYVELRCDPISGHTALYWYRQSLGQGPEFLIYFQGTGAADDSGLPNDRFFAVRPEGSVSTLKIQRTERGDSAVYLCASSSIGGDGYTFGSGTRLTVV.

This clonotype has a count of ten or more. The genes are TRBV6-5 and TRBJ2-7; either TRBD1 or TRBD2 may supply D (6 bases each). This CDR3 comprises 13 residues. Deletions cut 2 bases from V and 4 bases from J, with 9 bases between. Germline CDR1 and CDR2: MNHEY and SVGAGI. The CDR3 sequence is CASSYGGHYEQYF. In DNA form, the CDR3 reads TGTGCCAGCAGTTACGGGGGGCATTACGAGCAGTACTTC.

This clonotype showed up just a few times. The rearrangement links TRBV6-5 to TRBJ1-3; D gene ambiguous. Trimming took 6 bases from V and 0 from J, leaving 9 bases between them. The CDR3 totals 14 residues. Per germline, CDR1 MNHEY and CDR2 SVGAGI. This chain's CDR3 is CASRRTGSGNTIYF. The CDR3, as DNA: TGTGCCAGCAGACGGACGGGCTCTGGAAACACCATATATTTT.

The CDR3 sequence is CSVEGLAGRYNEQFF. The CDR3, as DNA: TGCAGCGTTGAAGGGCTAGCGGGGCGGTACAATGAGCAGTTCTTC. The chain has TRBV29-1 and TRBJ2-1, with 9 bases lining up with TRBD2. Germline trimming cut 1 base from V and 4 bases from J; bases unmatched to any gene: 5. CDR1 is SQVTM, CDR2 ANQGSEA, per germline. The CDR3 has 15 amino acids.

This clonotype was recorded a few times. V and J are TRBV12-3 or TRBV12-4 and TRBJ2-3; weak D call: TRBD2 (6 bases). This CDR3 spans 15 amino acids. Trimming took off 1 base at V and 1 base at J, with 9 bases between the two ends. The CDR3 is CASSLGGVRTDTQYF. The CDR3 coding sequence is TGTGCCAGCAGTTTAGGGGGGGTTCGCACAGATACGCAGTATTTT.

Only a few counts were recorded for this clonotype. For the CDR3, the DNA is TGTGCCAGCAGCCCGGGGACAGGGGTTAAGACCCAGTACTTC. It specifies CASSPGTGVKTQYF. This sequence joins TRBV7-2 and TRBJ2-5, with 10 bases that match TRBD1. CDR1 is SGHTA and CDR2 is FQGNSA in the germline V gene. This CDR3 is 14 amino acids long. V was clipped by 5 bases and J by 6 bases; unmatched bases: 6.

This clonotype was found a few times. This chain links TRBV9 with TRBJ1-1; D gene unclear. Between the trimmed V and J ends, which lost 3 bases and 4 bases, there was a span of 10 bases. The CDR3 is 13 residues long. Germline V lookup: CDR1 SGDLS, CDR2 YYNGEE. CDR3 in amino acids: CASSGYRGTEAFF. The CDR3 DNA reads TGTGCCAGCAGCGGATACAGAGGCACTGAAGCTTTCTTT.

This clonotype was picked up a small number of times. The chain links TRBV24-1 to TRBJ2-5; TRBD2 is a possible D gene (6 bases). The CDR3 is 18 amino acids. The V gene's germline CDR1 is KGHDR and CDR2 SFDVKD. With 0 bases removed from V and 5 bases from J, the gap between germline ends came to 21 bases. The CDR3 nucleotides are TGTGCCACCAGTGATTTGAGGATCCCCCGGGACTCGGGGGAGACCCAGTACTTC. Protein sequence: CATSDLRIPRDSGETQYF.